This T cell receptor (beta chain) was recovered during a study of blood T cell repertoires in COVID-19. Study-wide background: The United States, Italy and Spain provided the acute and convalescent COVID-19 samples. PBMCs, B-cell-depleted T cells, or T cells provided the cDNA or gDNA that made up the material.

Original methodology: Quantification of nucleated cells was approximated via reference gene primer amplification. Generated by immunoSEQ multiplex PCR, the TCRdb table keeps only in-frame clones and is missing some. V and J calls and clone size are copied from that table; D and trimming were computed from the DNA. Of more than 150,000 clones in the sample, roughly 82% were seen once. This clone was seen more than once but under ten times. Sequencing was done on a sample of peripheral blood. The TCR originated in a woman aged 25-40 years with acute or convalescent COVID-19.

CDR3 amino acids: CASSFTGFSYGYTF. The CDR3 nucleotides are TGTGCCAGCAGTTTTACGGGGTTCTCCTATGGCTACACCTTC. The V and J genes are TRBV27 and TRBJ1-2; D is uncertain. V gave up 3 bases and J gave up 4 bases, with 12 bases separating them. This CDR3 has 14 residues. Germline values: CDR1 MNHEY, CDR2 SMNVEV (reference sequence).